The 32 T cell receptor beta chains presented below share a single source sample, sequenced in a study of cytomegalovirus exposure and HLA in healthy donors. Clones were read by immunoSEQ multiplex PCR, and TCRdb kept only the in-frame ones, dropping some. The sample contains 220,000 or so clones, roughly 84% of which appear only once. The source material was PBMCs. Every receptor here comes from a woman between 25 and 40 years old in good health and CMV-seropositive.

The chain couples TRBV14 to TRBJ2-5, with D unclear. The ends were cut back, 1 base at V and 1 base at J, with 7 bases in the middle. CDR1 is SGHDN and CDR2 is FVKESK in the germline V gene. This CDR3 is built from 14 residues. CDR3 in amino acids: CASSQGQLQETQYF. The CDR3 nucleotides read TGTGCCAGCAGCCAAGGTCAACTCCAAGAGACCCAGTACTTC.

This clone has only a few counts. The chain links TRBV7-2 to TRBJ1-5, with D perhaps matching TRBD1 (5 bases). The CDR3 has 14 residues. From germline, CDR1 is SGHTA and CDR2 FQGNSA. Trimming shortened V by 3 bases and J by 2 bases, and 8 bases separated the two germline ends. The CDR3 is CASSFDSGNQPQHF. In nucleotides, the CDR3 is TGTGCCAGCAGCTTCGACAGCGGCAATCAGCCCCAGCATTTT.

This clone has a single count. The CDR3 DNA reads as TGTGCCACCAGCAGGGGCAGGGATTCTGAAGCTTTCTTT. This sequence encodes CATSRGRDSEAFF. The chain uses TRBV15 and TRBJ1-1, with D tentatively TRBD1 (5 bases). CDR3 length: 13 residues. CDR1 LNHNV and CDR2 YYDKDF come from the germline V gene (reference sequence). Between the trimmed V and J ends, which lost 3 bases and 6 bases, there was a span of 11 bases.

The V and J genes are TRBV2 and TRBJ2-1; no definite D call. The length of the CDR3 is 14 residues. Germline loops: CDR1 SNHLY, CDR2 FYNNEI. Trimming cost V 6 bases and J 0 bases, with 9 bases left between them. In nucleotides, the CDR3 is TGTGCCAGCAGGCTGGATAGCTCCTACAATGAGCAGTTCTTC. Its protein is CASRLDSSYNEQFF.

The chain links TRBV30 to TRBJ2-7; D unresolved. The germline V and J ends were trimmed by 0 bases and 2 bases, with 11 bases remaining between them. CDR1 GTSNPN and CDR2 SVGIG come from the germline V gene (reference sequence). The length of the CDR3 is 14 residues. The CDR3 protein is CAWSVLERAYEQYF. The CDR3 region has the DNA TGTGCCTGGAGTGTCTTAGAACGTGCCTACGAGCAGTACTTC.

This sequence joins TRBV4-1 and TRBJ2-2; 8 bases line up with TRBD1. The trim removed 6 bases at V and 6 bases at J, leaving 9 bases unmatched. The CDR3 sequence is 15 residues long. The germline gives CDR1 MGHRA, CDR2 YSYEKL. CDR3 DNA sequence: TGCGCCAGCAGTAAACCGGGACAGGTTTCCGGGGAGCTGTTTTTT. Translation gives CASSKPGQVSGELFF.

The chain uses TRBV30 and TRBJ1-1; D may be TRBD1 (5 bases). The CDR3 contains 14 residues. Germline V gene lookup returns CDR1 GTSNPN and CDR2 SVGIG (reference sequence). V gave up 0 bases and J gave up 4 bases, with 12 bases separating them. CDR3 nucleotide sequence: TGTGCCTGGAGTGTACCGGGGGGGGGCACTGAAGCTTTCTTT. This codes for CAWSVPGGGTEAFF.

V and J are TRBV4-2 and TRBJ1-1, with a tentative D call TRBD1 (6 bases). Trimming shortened V by 1 base and J by 2 bases, and 11 bases separated the two germline ends. The CDR3 has 15 residues. Germline values: CDR1 LGHNA, CDR2 YNFKEQ. CDR3 protein: CASSQVSTGNTEAFF. In DNA form, the CDR3 reads TGTGCCAGCAGCCAAGTCTCGACAGGTAACACTGAAGCTTTCTTT.

The rearrangement joins TRBV30 to TRBJ1-1; possibly TRBD1 for D (6 bases). This CDR3 has 15 amino acids. Germline assignment: CDR1 GTSNPN and CDR2 SVGIG (reference sequence). Deletions cut 2 bases from V and 4 bases from J, with 17 bases between. CDR3 amino acids: CAWSRLTGSVTEAFF. CDR3 coding DNA: TGTGCCTGGAGTCGGCTTACAGGGTCGGTCACTGAAGCTTTCTTT.

This clone came up many times. J is TRBJ2-1 and V is TRBV11-2, with 7 bases matching TRBD2. Germline CDR1 SGHAT, CDR2 FQNNGV. V shed 1 base, J shed 6 bases, and the junction held 6 bases outside the gene matches. The CDR3 is made up of 15 amino acids. The CDR3 coding sequence is TGTGCCAGCAGCTTAGGGGGGGGAGGAGGCAATGAGCAGTTCTTC. Translating it yields CASSLGGGGGNEQFF.

The chain links TRBV18 to TRBJ1-1; D gene unclear. The V end was cut by 1 base, the J end by 7 bases, with 13 bases between. Germline-derived CDR1 and CDR2 are KGHSH and LQKENI. This CDR3 contains 14 residues. The CDR3 bases are TGTGCCAGCTCACCACGTGGATCTCGCGGTGAAGCTTTCTTT. Its protein is CASSPRGSRGEAFF.

The V and J genes are TRBV28 and TRBJ1-1; 7 bases match TRBD1. CDR1 and CDR2 (germline): MDHEN, SYDVKM. This CDR3 is 14 amino acids long. The V gene end was trimmed by 3 bases and the J gene end by 1 base; junction bases not matched to a gene: 2. The CDR3 loop reads CASSLRQGNTEAFF. The CDR3 DNA follows: TGTGCCAGCAGTTTGCGACAGGGGAACACTGAAGCTTTCTTT.

The chain employs TRBV5-6 and TRBJ2-5; TRBD2 matches at 15 bases. This CDR3 has 16 residues. Looked up from germline, CDR1 is SGHDT and CDR2 is YYEEEE. With 4 bases clipped from V and 2 bases from J, the junction kept 3 bases outside the gene matches. CDR3 bases: TGTGCCAGCAGCGACGGACTAGCGGGAGGGCAAGAGACCCAGTACTTC. It is translated as CASSDGLAGGQETQYF. The entire variable domain, with the rest obtained from reference TRBV5-6 and TRBJ2-5, is as follows: DAGVTQSPTHLIKTRGQQVTLRCSPKSGHDTVSWYQQALGQGPQFIFQYYEEEERQRGNFPDRFSGHQFPNYSSELNVNALLLGDSALYLCASSDGLAGGQETQYFGPGTRLLVL.

The chain joins TRBV6-4 to TRBJ2-5; D is unresolved. The V and J ends lost 3 bases and 4 bases respectively, with 15 bases between them. The CDR3 length is 15 residues. Germline values: CDR1 MRHNA, CDR2 SNTAGT. The chain's CDR3 is CASSEKDGAGETQYF. CDR3 nucleotide sequence: TGTGCCAGCAGTGAGAAGGACGGAGCCGGAGAGACCCAGTACTTC.

The chain employs TRBV5-1 and TRBJ2-5, with a weak D call TRBD2 (5 bases). The CDR3 spans 16 residues. Trimming took off 0 bases at V and 5 bases at J, with 17 bases between the two ends. Germline V lookup: CDR1 SGHRS, CDR2 YFSETQ. This chain's CDR3 is CASSLAGSTRQETQYF. The CDR3 DNA reads TGCGCCAGCAGCTTGGCGGGCAGCACTAGGCAGGAGACCCAGTACTTC.

The rearrangement links TRBV7-9 to TRBJ1-4; TRBD1 matches at 7 bases. The trim removed 5 bases at V and 5 bases at J, leaving 11 bases unmatched. Germline loops: CDR1 SEHNR, CDR2 FQNEAQ (reference sequence). CDR3 size: 16 residues. CDR3 coding DNA: TGTGCCAGCAGCGGTTACCCCGGGACAGTGAATGAAAAACTGTTTTTT. Translating gives CASSGYPGTVNEKLFF.

The chain employs TRBV5-1 and TRBJ2-2; either TRBD1 or TRBD2 may supply D (5 bases each). The CDR3 loop spans 16 amino acids. Trimming shortened V by 0 bases and J by 3 bases, and 12 bases separated the two germline ends. CDR1 is SGHRS, CDR2 YFSETQ, per germline. In nucleotides, the CDR3 is TGCGCCAGCAGCTTGGTGGGGGATCCGGACACCGGGGAGCTGTTTTTT. Encoded protein: CASSLVGDPDTGELFF.

V and J are TRBV30 and TRBJ1-1, with D possibly being TRBD1 (5 bases). The CDR3 extends over 13 amino acids. The germline gives CDR1 GTSNPN, CDR2 SVGIG (reference sequence). With 0 bases removed from V and 1 base from J, the gap between germline ends came to 6 bases. The DNA for the CDR3 is TGTGCCTGGAGTGTGGGGGGGAACACTGAAGCTTTCTTT. It is translated as CAWSVGGNTEAFF. Variable domain in full (rest from reference TRBV30 and TRBJ1-1): SQTIHQWPATLVQPVGSPLSLECTVEGTSNPNLYWYRQAAGRGLQLLFYSVGIGQISSEVPQNLSASRPQDRQFILSSKKLLLSDSGFYLCAWSVGGNTEAFFGQGTRLTVV.

In its sample, this clone was seen a few times. The chain joins TRBV5-1 to TRBJ2-5, with TRBD1 as a possible D gene (6 bases). This CDR3 has 15 residues. With 4 bases removed from V and 2 bases from J, the gap between germline ends came to 15 bases. Germline V CDR1 and CDR2: SGHRS, YFSETQ. The CDR3 here is CASSLGHTDQETQYF. The CDR3 region has the DNA TGCGCCAGCAGCCTGGGACACACAGATCAAGAGACCCAGTACTTC. Full variable domain (remainder filled in from reference TRBV5-1 and TRBJ2-5): KAGVTQTPRYLIKTRGQQVTLSCSPISGHRSVSWYQQTPGQGLQFLFEYFSETQRNKGNFPGRFSGRQFSNSRSEMNVSTLELGDSALYLCASSLGHTDQETQYFGPGTRLLVL.

There are a few counts of this clone. The rearrangement joins TRBV4-2 to TRBJ1-2, with unresolved D. CDR1 is LGHNA, CDR2 YNFKEQ, per germline. The CDR3 contains 15 residues. The ends were cut back, 0 bases at V and 2 bases at J, with 10 bases in the middle. The CDR3: CASSQEKAGNYGYTF. The CDR3 region has the DNA TGTGCCAGCAGCCAAGAAAAGGCAGGCAACTATGGCTACACCTTC.

This sequence joins TRBV11-2 and TRBJ1-2; weak D call: TRBD1 (6 bases). CDR1 SGHAT and CDR2 FQNNGV come from the germline V gene. The V end lost 5 bases, the J end lost 6 bases, and 13 bases lay between the germline ends. This CDR3 comprises 13 residues. CDR3 nucleotides: TGTGCCAGCAGCAAGGGGGATTGGCATGGCTACACCTTC. It translates to CASSKGDWHGYTF. The full variable domain, rest sourced from reference TRBV11-2 and TRBJ1-2, is EAGVAQSPRYKIIEKRQSVAFWCNPISGHATLYWYQQILGQGPKLLIQFQNNGVVDDSQLPKDRFSAERLKGVDSTLKIQPAKLEDSAVYLCASSKGDWHGYTFGSGTRLTVV.

CDR3 region: CASSAAGGGTGELFF. The CDR3 DNA is TGTGCCAGCAGCGCAGCGGGAGGGGGCACCGGGGAGCTGTTTTTT. The chain is built from TRBV9 and TRBJ2-2; 10 bases line up with TRBD2. This CDR3 comprises 15 residues. Germline V lookup: CDR1 SGDLS, CDR2 YYNGEE. V gave up 3 bases and J gave up 4 bases; unmatched junction bases: 3. The variable domain in full, with the rest retrieved from reference TRBV9 and TRBJ2-2, is DSGVTQTPKHLITATGQRVTLRCSPRSGDLSVYWYQQSLDQGLQFLIQYYNGEERAKGNILERFSAQQFPDLHSELNLSSLELGDSALYFCASSAAGGGTGELFFGEGSRLTVL.

The V gene is TRBV7-9, the J gene TRBJ2-7, with 10 bases identical to TRBD2. Per germline, CDR1 SEHNR and CDR2 FQNEAQ (reference sequence). V was clipped by 4 bases and J by 3 bases; unmatched bases: 6. The CDR3 covers 15 residues. The CDR3 protein is CASSSVGLALYEQYF. The CDR3 DNA is TGTGCCAGCAGCTCAGTGGGACTAGCGCTCTACGAGCAGTACTTC.

The chain recombines TRBV15 with TRBJ2-2; 10 bases are shared with TRBD2. In germline, CDR1 is LNHNV, CDR2 YYDKDF (reference sequence). This CDR3 has 19 residues. The ends lost 0 bases at V and 7 bases at J; junction bases unmatched: 14. The CDR3: CATSRDTLGAGGRIGELFF. DNA of the CDR3: TGTGCCACCAGCAGAGATACATTGGGAGCGGGAGGGCGGATCGGGGAGCTGTTTTTT.

J is TRBJ2-1 and V is TRBV11-2, with a weak D call TRBD2 (5 bases). V was trimmed by 4 bases and J by 8 bases, leaving 12 bases between them. Per the germline V gene, CDR1 is SGHAT and CDR2 is FQNNGV. The CDR3 runs 13 residues. CDR3 sequence reads: CASSSRAVDEQFF. The CDR3 region has the DNA TGTGCCAGCAGCTCTAGAGCGGTCGATGAGCAGTTCTTC. Full variable domain (missing parts from reference TRBV11-2 and TRBJ2-1): EAGVAQSPRYKIIEKRQSVAFWCNPISGHATLYWYQQILGQGPKLLIQFQNNGVVDDSQLPKDRFSAERLKGVDSTLKIQPAKLEDSAVYLCASSSRAVDEQFFGPGTRLTVL.

This chain links TRBV27 with TRBJ2-2; D is ambiguous. CDR1 and CDR2 (germline): MNHEY, SMNVEV (reference sequence). The CDR3 spans 14 residues. With 2 bases removed from V and 4 bases from J, the gap between germline ends came to 8 bases. The CDR3 DNA reads TGTGCCAGCAGTTTACTAGTACCCACCGGGGAGCTGTTTTTT. Translation: CASSLLVPTGELFF.

There are a few counts of this clone. The chain has TRBV2 and TRBJ1-3; D is unclear. Trimming removed 6 bases from V and 0 bases from J, with 12 bases in between. This CDR3 is 15 amino acids long. Germline V gene data show CDR1 as SNHLY and CDR2 as FYNNEI. The CDR3 nucleotides are TGTGCCAGCAGACAAGGACGGAGCTCTGGAAACACCATATATTTT. Protein: CASRQGRSSGNTIYF.

The V and J genes are TRBV9 and TRBJ1-2; D is unclear. Trimming took off 0 bases at V and 8 bases at J, with 8 bases between the two ends. The CDR3 extends over 12 amino acids. Germline loops: CDR1 SGDLS, CDR2 YYNGEE. CDR3 coding DNA: TGTGCCAGCAGCGTAGGAGGGCCCGGCTACACCTTC. It yields the protein CASSVGGPGYTF.

This clone occurred many times. The chain is built from TRBV29-1 and TRBJ1-1; perhaps TRBD1 as D (5 bases). CDR3 length: 11 residues. The V end was cut by 4 bases, the J end by 5 bases, with 8 bases between. Germline CDR1 is SQVTM and CDR2 is ANQGSEA. CDR3 sequence: CSVVEGTEAFF. The CDR3 DNA reads as TGCAGCGTTGTAGAGGGGACTGAAGCTTTCTTT.

The chain uses TRBV13 and TRBJ2-2, with D hard to call. Germline CDR1 and CDR2: PRHDT and FYEKMQ (reference sequence). The CDR3 runs 15 residues. Trimming shortened V by 2 bases and J by 2 bases, and 9 bases separated the two germline ends. The CDR3 protein is CASSLTGPNTGELFF. In nucleotides, the CDR3 is TGTGCCAGCAGCTTAACGGGTCCAAACACCGGGGAGCTGTTTTTT. The full variable domain, in which reference TRBV13 and TRBJ2-2 provide the parts outside the CDR3, is AAGVIQSPRHLIKEKRETATLKCYPIPRHDTVYWYQQGPGQDPQFLISFYEKMQSDKGSIPDRFSAQQFSDYHSELNMSSLELGDSALYFCASSLTGPNTGELFFGEGSRLTVL.

The V call is TRBV7-9, the J call TRBJ1-1; D call uncertain. The CDR3 consists of 11 residues. The V and J ends lost 3 bases and 6 bases respectively, with 5 bases between them. CDR1 is SEHNR, CDR2 FQNEAQ, per germline (reference sequence). The CDR3 DNA reads as TGTGCCAGCAGCTTTGACCCTGAAGCTTTCTTT. Its protein is CASSFDPEAFF. Full variable domain (outside the CDR3, taken from reference TRBV7-9 and TRBJ1-1): DTGVSQNPRHKITKRGQNVTFRCDPISEHNRLYWYRQTLGQGPEFLTYFQNEAQLEKSRLLSDRFSAERPKGSFSTLEIQRTEQGDSAMYLCASSFDPEAFFGQGTRLTVV.

The chain combines TRBV27 with TRBJ2-7, with 8 bases that match TRBD1. The CDR3 totals 16 residues. V lost 6 bases and J lost 1; bases outside the gene matches: 11. Germline V gene lookup returns CDR1 MNHEY and CDR2 SMNVEV (reference sequence). The CDR3 DNA reads TGTGCCAGCAGACCACAACCGGGACAGGAATCCTACGAGCAGTACTTC. Amino acid sequence: CASRPQPGQESYEQYF.